This is a list of T cell receptor beta chains from one sample in a study of blood T cells in healthy people across ages. MiXCR, run by TCRdb on the 5' RACE reads, gives a single entry per CDR3 protein. Of around 990,000 distinct CDR3 sequences listed, around 27% are singletons. The same sample was also used in a study of T cells of mothers and their children.

The specimen was blood. These receptors were collected from a girl aged 2-10 years in good health. The CDR3 runs from the conserved cysteine through the conserved F or W. D genes are given only for firm matches. A row's size may be missing; if present it is once, few, many or a size class.

clone_size d_call j_call v_call cdr3_aa cdr3_nt
- - TRBJ1-6 TRBV10-3 CAISEPEYGSPLHF TGTGCCATCAGTGAGCCCGAATACGGGTCACCCCTCCACTTT
few - TRBJ2-2 TRBV21-1 CASSKDRGLTGELFF TGTGCCAGCAGCAAAGACAGGGGGCTCACCGGGGAGCTGTTTTTT
- - TRBJ2-7 TRBV5-1 CASSSIPGTVAEQYF TGCGCCAGCAGCTCCATCCCCGGGACGGTTGCCGAGCAGTACTTC
- - TRBJ1-1 TRBV12-3/TRBV12-4 CAGSYGTEAFF TGTGCCGGCAGTTACGGCACCGAAGCTTTCTTT
few TRBD1 TRBJ2-3 TRBV28 CASSSLQIQGIETDTQYF TGTGCCAGCAGTTCCCTCCAAATACAGGGGATTGAGACAGATACGCAGTATTTT
- - TRBJ1-3 TRBV7-8 CASSLDNLFSGNTIYF TGTGCCAGCAGCCTCGACAATCTCTTCTCTGGAAACACCATATATTTT
few TRBD1 TRBJ2-7 TRBV4-2 CASSQDYISGTGSYEQYF TGTGCCAGCAGCCAAGATTATATATCCGGGACAGGGTCCTACGAGCAGTACTTC
few - TRBJ2-2 TRBV2 CASKIYRSGLRFVDTGELFF TGTGCCAGCAAGATTTATCGGAGCGGCCTGCGGTTCGTCGACACCGGGGAGCTGTTTTTT
- - TRBJ2-3 TRBV7-2 CASSRRNTQYF TGTGCCAGCAGCCGACGTAATACGCAGTATTTT
few - TRBJ1-4 TRBV2 CASSILVVGEKLFF TGTGCCAGCAGCATCCTGGTCGTGGGGGAAAAACTGTTTTTT
- - TRBJ1-5 TRBV9 CASSVGGGLNQPQHF TGTGCCAGCAGCGTCGGAGGGGGGTTGAATCAGCCCCAGCATTTT
- - TRBJ1-5 TRBV28 CASHLGGGNQPQHF TGTGCCAGTCACTTGGGGGGCGGGAATCAGCCCCAGCATTTT
few TRBD2 TRBJ2-5 TRBV5-6 CASSLGLATETQYF TGTGCCAGCAGCTTAGGACTAGCGACGGAGACCCAGTACTTC
many - TRBJ2-1 TRBV6-6 CASGPNEQFF TGTGCCAGCGGGCCCAATGAGCAGTTCTTC
- TRBD2 TRBJ2-1 TRBV7-9 CASESTSGSWEQFF TGTGCCAGCGAGTCGACTAGCGGGAGTTGGGAGCAGTTCTTC
- - TRBJ2-1 TRBV12-3/TRBV12-4 CASSSPGREQFF TGTGCCAGCAGTTCTCCGGGACGAGAGCAGTTCTTC
few - TRBJ2-6 TRBV5-4 CASRDNEGSGANVLTF TGTGCCAGCAGGGATAACGAGGGTTCTGGGGCCAACGTCCTGACTTTC
- - TRBJ2-7 TRBV4-2 CASSQGAESYEQYF TGTGCCAGCAGCCAAGGGGCAGAATCCTACGAGCAGTACTTC
- TRBD2 TRBJ2-2 TRBV5-1 CASSARTSGSGTGELFF TGCGCCAGCAGCGCAAGGACTAGCGGGAGCGGCACCGGGGAGCTGTTTTTT
- - TRBJ2-7 TRBV14 CASSHQNNYEQYF TGTGCCAGCAGCCACCAGAATAACTACGAGCAGTACTTC
- - TRBJ2-1 TRBV29-1 CSAAGRDSYNEQFF TGCAGCGCAGCAGGCAGGGACTCGTACAATGAGCAGTTCTTC
few TRBD2 TRBJ2-3 TRBV29-1 CSVLSGGRTDTQYF TGCAGCGTACTCAGCGGGGGGAGAACAGATACGCAGTATTTT
- TRBD1 TRBJ1-1 TRBV27 CASAIRGLGMEEAFF TGTGCCAGCGCGATTAGGGGGCTGGGGATGGAGGAAGCTTTCTTT
- TRBD1 TRBJ1-6 TRBV4-1 CASSSDRGYNSPLHF TGCGCCAGCAGCAGTGACAGGGGATATAATTCACCCCTCCACTTT
- - TRBJ1-2 TRBV12-3/TRBV12-4 CASSPGLKGYTF TGTGCCAGCAGTCCGGGACTTAAAGGCTACACCTTC
- - TRBJ2-1 TRBV20-1 CSARRGTFEQFF TGCAGTGCTAGAAGGGGCACATTTGAGCAGTTCTTC
- TRBD1 TRBJ1-3 TRBV12-3/TRBV12-4 CASSRTGFGNTIYF TGTGCCAGCAGTCGGACAGGGTTCGGAAACACCATATATTTT
- - TRBJ2-5 TRBV20-1 CSATLAGGTQYF TGCAGTGCTACTCTCGCCGGGGGGACCCAGTACTTC
once - TRBJ1-2 TRBV28 CASSPQEGYTF TGTGCCAGCAGCCCACAGGAAGGCTACACCTTC
- - TRBJ1-3 TRBV20-1 CSARPDGGNTIYF TGCAGTGCTAGACCTGACGGAGGAAACACCATATATTTT
few TRBD2 TRBJ2-5 TRBV28 CASSGTSGSMTQYF TGTGCCAGCAGCGGGACTAGCGGTTCCATGACCCAGTACTTC